The 12 T cell receptor beta chains given below trace back to one sample, sequenced in a study of CD8 T cells in ankylosing spondylitis. Findings and caveats of the study: Characteristic, it appeared, of ankylosing spondylitis blood was a TCR beta motif of several highly homologous variants.

TCRdb reprocessed the 5' RACE reads via MiXCR and lists one record per CDR3 protein. The table includes 500,000 to 650,000 distinct CDR3 sequences, 5.3% detected once. For these receptors, no antigen is known. Sequenced material: blood, either unsorted or a sorted T cell fraction (not recorded which). All receptors derive from a male donor with ankylosing spondylitis.

This clonotype was found many times. CDR3 DNA: TGTGCCAGCAGTGACCCGGGACTAGCGGGAGAACTCTACAATGAGCAGTTCTTC. Residues: CASSDPGLAGELYNEQFF. The rearrangement uses TRBV27 and TRBJ2-1; 14 nucleotides match TRBD2. This CDR3 spans 18 amino acids. Germline lookup yields CDR1 MNHEY and CDR2 SMNVEV (reference sequence). Trimming removed 5 bases from V and 3 bases from J; junction bases left unmatched: 9.

This clonotype was observed at least ten times. The CDR3 DNA follows: TGTGCCAGCAGAGATCCGGGACAGGGAGTCTACGAGCAGTACTTC. Its translation: CASRDPGQGVYEQYF. This chain uses TRBV7-9 with TRBJ2-7, with 9 bases lining up with TRBD1. Trimming at V came to 6 bases and at J to 3 bases, leaving 9 bases not matched to a gene. The CDR3 has 15 residues. Per the germline V gene, CDR1 is SEHNR and CDR2 is FQNEAQ (reference sequence).

This clonotype was counted ten times or more. J is TRBJ2-5 and V is TRBV7-2; TRBD2 matches at 9 bases. Trimming removed 4 bases from V and 3 bases from J; junction bases left unmatched: 6. CDR1 and CDR2 from the germline V gene are SGHTA and FQGNSA. This CDR3 spans 15 amino acids. CDR3 DNA sequence: TGTGCCAGCAGCTCTATGGGACTAGCCGAAGAGACCCAGTACTTC. Translating gives CASSSMGLAEETQYF.

This clonotype was seen at least ten times. V usage is TRBV29-1 and J usage is TRBJ1-4; 9 bases match TRBD1. The CDR3 is 15 amino acids. J lost 0 bases, V lost 6 bases, and 5 bases had no gene match. CDR1 and CDR2 (germline): SQVTM, ANQGSEA. CDR3 sequence reads: CSVKGQGATNEKLFF. In DNA form, the CDR3 reads TGCAGCGTAAAGGGACAGGGAGCAACTAATGAAAAACTGTTTTTT.

In this sample, this clonotype turned up a few times. The rearrangement links TRBV28 to TRBJ1-2; D possibly corresponds to TRBD1 (5 bases). Germline V gives CDR1 MDHEN, CDR2 SYDVKM. Trimming left V 6 bases short and J 8 bases short, with 19 bases between. The CDR3 runs to 14 residues. CDR3 DNA sequence: TGTGCCAGCAGCCTACCGGGGACGGCGAGGGGCTACACCTTC. Encoded protein: CASSLPGTARGYTF.

There are many counts of this clonotype. The rearrangement joins TRBV12-3 or TRBV12-4 to TRBJ2-1; TRBD2 aligns across 10 bases. The CDR3 is 15 residues long. V lost 3 bases and J lost 8; bases outside the gene matches: 7. CDR3 protein: CASSLSAGGPYEQFF. The CDR3, as DNA: TGTGCCAGCAGTTTGTCAGCGGGAGGGCCCTATGAGCAGTTCTTC.

This clonotype was picked up many times. This sequence joins TRBV27 and TRBJ1-2; D not certain. The CDR3 totals 15 residues. Per the germline V gene, CDR1 is MNHEY and CDR2 is SMNVEV (reference sequence). Between the trimmed V and J ends, which lost 4 bases and 5 bases, there was a span of 17 bases. The CDR3 sequence: CASSSSGHYGYGYTF. CDR3 sequence (DNA): TGTGCCAGCAGTTCCTCGGGCCACTATGGGTATGGCTACACCTTC.

This clonotype showed up many times. The chain is built from TRBV5-1 and TRBJ2-2; D perhaps matches TRBD1 (6 bases). Trimming removed 1 base from V and 4 bases from J, with 8 bases in between. The V gene's germline CDR1 is SGHRS and CDR2 YFSETQ. The CDR3 consists of 14 residues. The CDR3 loop reads CASSLTDSTGELFF. For the CDR3, the DNA is TGCGCCAGCAGCTTGACGGACAGCACCGGGGAGCTGTTTTTT.

For this clonotype: Possible read error: a much larger clone is one base away. This chain connects TRBV14 to TRBJ2-7; maybe TRBD1 (6 bases). This CDR3 spans 14 amino acids. V was clipped by 2 bases and J by 0 bases, with 8 bases between them. From germline, CDR1 is SGHDN and CDR2 FVKESK. Written as DNA, the CDR3 is TGTGCCAGCAGCCAACAGGGGTACTCCTACGAGCAGTACTTC. This gives the protein CASSQQGYSYEQYF.

The chain recombines TRBV7-9 with TRBJ2-2; either TRBD1 or TRBD2 may fit D (5 bases each). Trimming took 3 bases from V and 3 from J, leaving 11 bases between them. Germline assignment: CDR1 SEHNR and CDR2 FQNEAQ (reference sequence). The CDR3 length is 15 residues. In nucleotides, the CDR3 is TGTGCCAGCAGCTTGTGGGACGACGACACCGGGGAGCTGTTTTTT. Translating it yields CASSLWDDDTGELFF.

This clonotype was found many times. The rearrangement uses TRBV10-3 and TRBJ2-7; D is possibly TRBD1 or TRBD2 (7 bases each). Trimming stripped 8 bases from V and 2 bases from J, with 16 bases between. Germline CDR1 is ENHRY and CDR2 is SYGVKD. This CDR3 comprises 14 residues. In DNA form, the CDR3 reads TGTGCCATCTGGGAGGGGGCGGGCGCCTACGAGCAGTACTTC. Translating it yields CAIWEGAGAYEQYF.

This clonotype came up many times. The chain couples TRBV15 to TRBJ2-2; D tentatively reads TRBD1 or TRBD2 (5 bases each). Germline V gene lookup returns CDR1 LNHNV and CDR2 YYDKDF (reference sequence). V was shortened by 0 bases and J by 0 bases, with 8 bases between the two germline ends. This CDR3 spans 16 amino acids. CDR3 protein: CATSREVGANTGELFF. The CDR3 region has the DNA TGTGCCACCAGCAGAGAGGTGGGGGCGAACACCGGGGAGCTGTTTTTT.